Listed below are T cell receptor beta chains from one sample, sequenced in a study of T cell repertoires in cytomegalovirus infection. Their recognized antigens are unknown. A single record per CDR3 protein comes from TCRdb applying MiXCR to the reads. Here the sample spans about 900,000 distinct CDR3 sequences, 30% to 40% being singletons. The sample consisted of cultured CD8+ T cells from PBMCs, taken from culture after CMV antigen stimulation. These receptors all stem from a human donor in good health (CMV status not recorded). Some clones in this sample may be carry-over from other donors' samples. Each CDR3 is given with its conserved first and last residue. Each record gives: V gene, D gene, clone size, J gene, CDR3 protein, CDR3 DNA. D genes are given only for firm matches. Clone sizes are given selectively: once, few, many, or a class where the clone is expanded.

v_gene: TRBV7-8
d_gene: TRBD1
abundance: many
j_gene: TRBJ2-2
CDR3aa: CASNPRSGGNTGELFF
CDR3nt: TGTGCCAGCAACCCGAGGTCAGGGGGGAACACCGGGGAGCTGTTTTTT

v_gene: TRBV6-2/TRBV6-3
d_gene: NA
abundance: NA
j_gene: TRBJ1-1
CDR3aa: CASSYGGDGEAFF
CDR3nt: TGTGCCAGCAGTTACGGGGGGGATGGTGAAGCTTTCTTT

v_gene: TRBV6-6
d_gene: NA
abundance: NA
j_gene: TRBJ2-7
CDR3aa: CASSYSRGDPYEQYF
CDR3nt: TGTGCCAGCAGTTACTCGAGAGGAGACCCCTACGAGCAGTACTTC

v_gene: TRBV6-1
d_gene: NA
abundance: NA
j_gene: TRBJ1-3
CDR3aa: CASSPDLSSGNTIYF
CDR3nt: TGTGCCAGCAGCCCCGACCTTTCCTCTGGAAACACCATATATTTT

v_gene: TRBV12-3/TRBV12-4
d_gene: NA
abundance: NA
j_gene: TRBJ2-5
CDR3aa: CASTGQDGETQYF
CDR3nt: TGTGCCAGCACGGGTCAGGACGGAGAGACCCAGTACTTC

v_gene: TRBV2
d_gene: NA
abundance: NA
j_gene: TRBJ1-5
CDR3aa: CASRGIGMGNQPQHF
CDR3nt: TGTGCCAGCAGGGGGATAGGGATGGGCAATCAGCCCCAGCATTTT

v_gene: TRBV7-3
d_gene: TRBD1
abundance: few
j_gene: TRBJ2-2
CDR3aa: CASSLRGGLTGELFF
CDR3nt: TGTGCCAGCAGCTTAAGAGGGGGCCTCACCGGGGAGCTGTTTTTT

v_gene: TRBV7-6
d_gene: NA
abundance: few
j_gene: TRBJ1-1
CDR3aa: CASSLPYPPNTEAFF
CDR3nt: TGTGCCAGCAGCTTACCGTACCCCCCGAACACTGAAGCTTTCTTT

v_gene: TRBV2
d_gene: NA
abundance: NA
j_gene: TRBJ1-1
CDR3aa: CASTPPGTEAFF
CDR3nt: TGTGCCAGCACCCCACCGGGGACTGAAGCTTTCTTT

v_gene: TRBV6-5
d_gene: NA
abundance: NA
j_gene: TRBJ1-3
CDR3aa: CASSYAGSGNAIYF
CDR3nt: TGTGCCAGCAGTTACGCGGGCTCTGGAAACGCCATATATTTT

v_gene: TRBV15
d_gene: TRBD1
abundance: NA
j_gene: TRBJ2-3
CDR3aa: CATSRGTGGTDTQYF
CDR3nt: TGTGCCACCAGCAGAGGAACAGGGGGCACAGATACGCAGTATTTT

v_gene: TRBV4-3
d_gene: TRBD2
abundance: NA
j_gene: TRBJ2-3
CDR3aa: CASSQERRGVADTQYF
CDR3nt: TGCGCCAGCAGCCAAGAGAGACGGGGGGTTGCAGATACGCAGTATTTT

v_gene: TRBV19
d_gene: TRBD2
abundance: NA
j_gene: TRBJ2-5
CDR3aa: CASSPGLAGAEETQYF
CDR3nt: TGTGCCAGTAGTCCAGGACTAGCGGGGGCTGAAGAGACCCAGTACTTC

v_gene: TRBV6-1
d_gene: NA
abundance: few
j_gene: TRBJ1-2
CDR3aa: CASSEIGGGLYYGYTF
CDR3nt: TGTGCCAGCAGTGAAATCGGTGGGGGGCTCTACTATGGCTACACCTTC

v_gene: TRBV7-1
d_gene: NA
abundance: NA
j_gene: TRBJ1-4
CDR3aa: CASSSSNTGATNEKLFF
CDR3nt: TGTGCCAGCAGCTCCTCCAACACGGGGGCAACTAATGAAAAACTGTTTTTT

v_gene: TRBV5-1
d_gene: NA
abundance: NA
j_gene: TRBJ1-2
CDR3aa: CASSKEGGYTF
CDR3nt: TGCGCCAGCAGCAAGGAGGGCGGCTACACCTTC

v_gene: TRBV7-9
d_gene: TRBD1
abundance: few
j_gene: TRBJ2-5
CDR3aa: CASRSTGGMDF
CDR3nt: TGTGCCAGCAGAAGCACAGGGGGCATGGACTTC

v_gene: TRBV10-3
d_gene: TRBD1
abundance: NA
j_gene: TRBJ2-6
CDR3aa: CAIRDRYSSGANVLTF
CDR3nt: TGTGCCATCAGGGACAGGTACTCCTCTGGGGCCAACGTCCTGACTTTC

v_gene: TRBV7-8
d_gene: NA
abundance: many
j_gene: TRBJ2-1
CDR3aa: CASSRVAGPYNEQFF
CDR3nt: TGTGCCAGCAGCCGGGTGGCGGGTCCCTACAATGAGCAGTTCTTC

v_gene: TRBV7-9
d_gene: NA
abundance: many
j_gene: TRBJ1-2
CDR3aa: CASSSPGDRNGTF
CDR3nt: TGTGCCAGCAGCTCCCCCGGGGACCGCAATGGCACCTTC

v_gene: TRBV13
d_gene: TRBD2
abundance: NA
j_gene: TRBJ2-5
CDR3aa: CASSSRLAGGRETQYF
CDR3nt: TGTGCCAGCAGCTCCCGGCTAGCGGGGGGGCGAGAGACCCAGTACTTC

v_gene: TRBV15
d_gene: NA
abundance: NA
j_gene: TRBJ2-1
CDR3aa: CATSRDPASGARYNEQFF
CDR3nt: TGTGCCACCAGCAGAGATCCCGCGTCGGGGGCCCGCTACAATGAGCAGTTCTTC

v_gene: TRBV5-5
d_gene: NA
abundance: few
j_gene: TRBJ2-7
CDR3aa: CASFRGWPFDEQYF
CDR3nt: TGTGCCAGCTTTCGGGGGTGGCCCTTTGACGAGCAGTACTTC

v_gene: TRBV6-5
d_gene: NA
abundance: few
j_gene: TRBJ1-1
CDR3aa: CASSYGIGGTEAFF
CDR3nt: TGTGCCAGCAGTTACGGGATTGGGGGCACCGAAGCTTTCTTT

v_gene: TRBV15
d_gene: TRBD1
abundance: NA
j_gene: TRBJ1-1
CDR3aa: CATSRDSFWTGKEWTEAFF
CDR3nt: TGTGCCACCAGCAGAGATTCGTTTTGGACAGGGAAGGAGTGGACTGAAGCTTTCTTT

v_gene: TRBV12-3/TRBV12-4
d_gene: NA
abundance: many
j_gene: TRBJ2-3
CDR3aa: CASSLRRDTSTDTQYF
CDR3nt: TGTGCCAGCAGTTTAAGGCGGGACACCAGCACAGATACGCAGTATTTT

v_gene: TRBV10-3
d_gene: NA
abundance: few
j_gene: TRBJ1-3
CDR3aa: CAIFEGAYSGNTIYF
CDR3nt: TGTGCCATTTTCGAAGGGGCCTACTCTGGAAACACCATATATTTT

v_gene: TRBV6-5
d_gene: TRBD1
abundance: few
j_gene: TRBJ2-6
CDR3aa: CASRGQGGYTVLTF
CDR3nt: TGTGCCAGCAGGGGACAGGGGGGCTACACCGTCCTGACTTTC

v_gene: TRBV7-9
d_gene: NA
abundance: few
j_gene: TRBJ1-5
CDR3aa: CASSPNPTGPRNQPQHF
CDR3nt: TGTGCCAGCAGCCCGAACCCGACAGGACCCCGCAATCAGCCCCAGCATTTT

v_gene: TRBV27
d_gene: NA
abundance: NA
j_gene: TRBJ1-1
CDR3aa: CASSFFSGDTEAFF
CDR3nt: TGTGCCAGCAGTTTTTTTTCGGGGGACACTGAAGCTTTCTTT

v_gene: TRBV12-5
d_gene: NA
abundance: few
j_gene: TRBJ2-3
CDR3aa: CASGFSKAGTLKRGDTQYF
CDR3nt: TGTGCTAGTGGTTTCTCAAAAGCCGGGACTTTAAAACGGGGAGATACGCAGTATTTT

v_gene: TRBV5-1
d_gene: TRBD1
abundance: NA
j_gene: TRBJ1-1
CDR3aa: CASSLEYGRDREAFF
CDR3nt: TGCGCCAGCAGCTTGGAATACGGCCGGGACAGAGAAGCTTTCTTT

v_gene: TRBV6-6
d_gene: NA
abundance: few
j_gene: TRBJ1-4
CDR3aa: CASSHLGEPDNEKLFF
CDR3nt: TGTGCCAGCAGTCACCTCGGCGAGCCGGATAATGAAAAACTGTTTTTT

v_gene: TRBV20-1
d_gene: TRBD2
abundance: few
j_gene: TRBJ2-3
CDR3aa: CSARTSGYTDTQYF
CDR3nt: TGCAGTGCGAGGACTAGCGGTTACACAGATACGCAGTATTTT

v_gene: TRBV20-1
d_gene: TRBD1
abundance: once
j_gene: TRBJ1-2
CDR3aa: CSARDPQTGVGYTF
CDR3nt: TGCAGTGCTAGAGACCCCCAGACAGGGGTCGGCTACACCTTC

v_gene: TRBV28
d_gene: TRBD1
abundance: few
j_gene: TRBJ1-6
CDR3aa: CASSRTPGQHNSPLHF
CDR3nt: TGTGCCAGCAGTCGGACGCCGGGACAGCATAATTCACCCCTCCACTTT

v_gene: TRBV9
d_gene: NA
abundance: NA
j_gene: TRBJ1-5
CDR3aa: CASSVTSNQPQHF
CDR3nt: TGTGCCAGCAGCGTCACTAGCAATCAGCCCCAGCATTTT

v_gene: TRBV6-1
d_gene: TRBD2
abundance: few
j_gene: TRBJ2-5
CDR3aa: CASSEFGLAETQYF
CDR3nt: TGTGCCAGCAGTGAATTCGGACTAGCAGAGACCCAGTACTTC

v_gene: TRBV7-9
d_gene: NA
abundance: NA
j_gene: TRBJ1-1
CDR3aa: CASVNSNTEAFF
CDR3nt: TGTGCCAGCGTGAACAGTAACACTGAAGCTTTCTTT

v_gene: TRBV12-5
d_gene: NA
abundance: few
j_gene: TRBJ1-1
CDR3aa: CASGDRGADTEAFF
CDR3nt: TGTGCTAGTGGGGACCGGGGGGCGGACACTGAAGCTTTCTTT

v_gene: TRBV4-1
d_gene: NA
abundance: many
j_gene: TRBJ2-2
CDR3aa: CASSHGTGELFF
CDR3nt: TGCGCCAGCAGTCACGGAACCGGGGAGCTGTTTTTT

v_gene: TRBV4-1
d_gene: TRBD1
abundance: few
j_gene: TRBJ2-1
CDR3aa: CASSPFNRGVYNEQFF
CDR3nt: TGCGCCAGCAGCCCATTTAACAGGGGGGTTTACAATGAGCAGTTCTTC

v_gene: TRBV27
d_gene: NA
abundance: NA
j_gene: TRBJ2-5
CDR3aa: CASRGSGAFWETQYF
CDR3nt: TGTGCCAGCAGAGGATCGGGGGCCTTTTGGGAGACCCAGTACTTC

v_gene: TRBV5-5
d_gene: TRBD1
abundance: NA
j_gene: TRBJ1-5
CDR3aa: CTSSSGTGSNQPQHF
CDR3nt: TGTACCAGCAGCAGCGGGACAGGGAGCAATCAGCCCCAGCATTTT

v_gene: TRBV6-1
d_gene: NA
abundance: few
j_gene: TRBJ1-1
CDR3aa: CASSQDSYTAFF
CDR3nt: TGTGCCAGCAGCCAAGACTCTTATACGGCTTTCTTT

v_gene: TRBV19
d_gene: NA
abundance: few
j_gene: TRBJ1-1
CDR3aa: CASSIYRGPNTEAFF
CDR3nt: TGTGCCAGTAGTATATATCGGGGACCGAACACTGAAGCTTTCTTT

v_gene: TRBV6-6
d_gene: NA
abundance: NA
j_gene: TRBJ2-3
CDR3aa: CASSYSGAPDTQYF
CDR3nt: TGTGCCAGCAGTTACTCGGGGGCGCCAGATACGCAGTATTTT

v_gene: TRBV4-1
d_gene: NA
abundance: NA
j_gene: TRBJ2-7
CDR3aa: CASSQAGNEQYF
CDR3nt: TGCGCCAGCAGCCAAGCAGGGAACGAGCAGTACTTC

v_gene: TRBV12-3/TRBV12-4
d_gene: TRBD2
abundance: NA
j_gene: TRBJ2-5
CDR3aa: CASSSPLAGGVETQYF
CDR3nt: TGTGCCAGCAGTAGTCCTCTAGCGGGGGGGGTGGAGACCCAGTACTTC

v_gene: TRBV10-3
d_gene: NA
abundance: NA
j_gene: TRBJ2-2
CDR3aa: CAISDSGAEDTGELFF
CDR3nt: TGTGCCATCAGTGACTCCGGAGCGGAGGACACCGGGGAGCTGTTTTTT

v_gene: TRBV6-6
d_gene: NA
abundance: NA
j_gene: TRBJ1-5
CDR3aa: CASSYETGYTDPYSNQPQHF
CDR3nt: TGTGCCAGCAGTTACGAGACAGGTTACACAGATCCGTATAGCAATCAGCCCCAGCATTTT

v_gene: TRBV18
d_gene: NA
abundance: NA
j_gene: TRBJ1-4
CDR3aa: CASSPPKENEKLFF
CDR3nt: TGTGCCAGCTCACCTCCGAAAGAAAATGAAAAACTGTTTTTT

v_gene: TRBV27
d_gene: NA
abundance: NA
j_gene: TRBJ1-2
CDR3aa: CASRGGGPYGYTF
CDR3nt: TGTGCCAGCAGAGGGGGAGGGCCCTATGGCTACACCTTC

v_gene: TRBV27
d_gene: NA
abundance: many
j_gene: TRBJ2-2
CDR3aa: CASSLSGSGELFF
CDR3nt: TGTGCCAGCAGCTTATCGGGTTCCGGGGAGCTGTTTTTT

v_gene: TRBV6-1
d_gene: TRBD2
abundance: few
j_gene: TRBJ2-3
CDR3aa: CASRQNGLAGTDTQYF
CDR3nt: TGTGCCAGCAGACAAAACGGACTAGCGGGCACAGATACGCAGTATTTT

v_gene: TRBV4-1
d_gene: NA
abundance: many
j_gene: TRBJ1-1
CDR3aa: CASSQDWRGDATDTEAFF
CDR3nt: TGCGCCAGCAGCCAAGATTGGCGGGGCGACGCTACGGACACTGAAGCTTTCTTT

v_gene: TRBV7-7
d_gene: NA
abundance: many
j_gene: TRBJ2-1
CDR3aa: CASSSTGHGSYNEQFF
CDR3nt: TGTGCTAGCAGCTCAACAGGGCATGGCTCCTACAATGAGCAGTTCTTC

v_gene: TRBV27
d_gene: NA
abundance: NA
j_gene: TRBJ1-6
CDR3aa: CASSFDRPLHF
CDR3nt: TGTGCCAGCAGTTTTGACAGACCCCTCCACTTT

v_gene: TRBV4-2
d_gene: NA
abundance: few
j_gene: TRBJ1-1
CDR3aa: CASSQDVRTEAFF
CDR3nt: TGTGCCAGCAGCCAAGATGTGCGGACTGAAGCTTTCTTT